This T cell receptor (beta chain) comes out of a study of shared clonotypes between healthy human individuals. The study, taken as a whole, reports: Generation probabilities were higher for clonotypes shared across all four sorted-subset donors than for unshared ones.

Regarding this clone: No antigen is known for it. This CDR3 is also generated by other DNA sequences in the sample.

The CDR3 sequence is 12 residues long. Trimming cost V 5 bases and J 3 bases, with 6 bases left between them. The germline V gene has CDR1 SGDLS and CDR2 YYNGEE. Terminally differentiated effector memory CD45RA+ cells were excluded by CCR7 positive selection of CD45RO-negative cells. Methods used by the authors: Filtering differed for immunoSEQ, which gave only junction sequences without quality scores. Measured with immunoSEQ multiplex PCR; TCRdb has only the in-frame clones, and not every one. D and trimming come from the DNA, and the V and J calls and clone size come from that table. The sample includes about 2 million clones, about 95% of them seen just once.

This chain joins TRBV9 and TRBJ2-1; D not resolved. The sample comprised naive CD8+ T cells sorted from blood. The source is a man aged 18 to 29 in good health. CDR3 nucleotide sequence: TGTGCCAGCAGTGGGGACTACAATGAGCAGTTCTTC. The encoded protein is CASSGDYNEQFF.